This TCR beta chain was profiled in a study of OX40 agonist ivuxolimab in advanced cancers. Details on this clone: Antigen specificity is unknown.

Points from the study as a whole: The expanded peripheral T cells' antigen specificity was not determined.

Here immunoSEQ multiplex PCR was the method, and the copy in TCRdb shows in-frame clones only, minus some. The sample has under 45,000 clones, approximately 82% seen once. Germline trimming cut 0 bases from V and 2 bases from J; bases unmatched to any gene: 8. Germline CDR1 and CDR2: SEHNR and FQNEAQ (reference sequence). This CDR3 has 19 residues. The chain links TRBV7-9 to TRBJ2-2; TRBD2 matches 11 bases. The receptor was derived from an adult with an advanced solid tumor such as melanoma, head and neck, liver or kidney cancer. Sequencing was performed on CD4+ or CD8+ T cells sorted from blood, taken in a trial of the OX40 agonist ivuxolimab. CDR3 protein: CASSLARSSGGSNTGELFF. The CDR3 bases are TGTGCCAGCAGCTTAGCGCGTTCTAGCGGGGGGTCTAACACCGGGGAGCTGTTTTTT.